This T cell receptor delta chain was recorded in a study of gamma-delta T cells after stem cell transplantation. V shed 7 bases, J shed 0 bases, and the junction held 18 bases outside the gene matches. This CDR3 comprises 19 residues. Per germline, CDR1 GEAIGNYY and CDR2 EKD. TCRdb used CATT to re-call clones from the RT-PCR reads. Of 2,500 to 3,000 delta-chain clones listed, more than 20% were seen once; the top ten hold roughly 25%. This TCR derives from a human donor. It is not recorded whose cells these are; they may come from a transplant donor. The rearrangement links TRDV2 to TRDJ1, with 11 positions matching TRDD3. Sample: gamma-delta T cells. The CDR3: CACQPLGDTRYFYTDKLIF. Here the CDR3 DNA reads TGTGCCTGCCAACCTCTGGGGGATACACGCTACTTCTACACCGATAAACTCATCTTT.